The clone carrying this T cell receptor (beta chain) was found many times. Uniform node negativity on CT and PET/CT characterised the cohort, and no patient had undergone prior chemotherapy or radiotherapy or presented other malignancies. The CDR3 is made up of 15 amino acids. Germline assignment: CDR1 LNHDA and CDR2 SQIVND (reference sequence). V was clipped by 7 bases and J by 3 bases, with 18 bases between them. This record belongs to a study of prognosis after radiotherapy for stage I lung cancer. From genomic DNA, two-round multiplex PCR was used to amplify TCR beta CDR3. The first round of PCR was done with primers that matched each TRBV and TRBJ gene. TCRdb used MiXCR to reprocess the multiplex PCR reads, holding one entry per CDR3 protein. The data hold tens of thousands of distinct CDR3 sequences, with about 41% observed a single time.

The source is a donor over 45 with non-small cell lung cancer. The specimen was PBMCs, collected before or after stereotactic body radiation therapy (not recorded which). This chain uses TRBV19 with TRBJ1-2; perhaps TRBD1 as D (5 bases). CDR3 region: CASTLGASEYYGYTF. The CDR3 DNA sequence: TGTGCCAGTACTCTCGGGGCTTCAGAATACTATGGCTACACCTTC.